This T cell receptor (beta chain) was obtained from a study of shared clonotypes between healthy human individuals. Terminally differentiated effector memory CD45RA+ cells were excluded from the naive CD8 cells, which were CD45RO-negative and positively selected for CCR7. This clone was found a few times. This CDR3 contains 14 residues. Looked up from germline, CDR1 is SGDLS and CDR2 is YYNGEE. V lost 5 bases, J lost 8 bases, and 12 bases stayed unmatched. Here immunoSEQ multiplex PCR was the method, and the copy in TCRdb shows in-frame clones only, minus some. In the table there are about 2.1 million clones, about 92% of which are singletons.

This sequence joins TRBV9 and TRBJ1-1, with 7 bases lining up with TRBD1. This TCR was sampled from a man aged 18 to 30 in good health. Some clones in this sample may be carry-over from other donors' samples. Sequenced: naive CD8+ T cells from PBMCs. The CDR3 region is CASSTESRGSEAFF. The CDR3, as DNA: TGTGCCAGCAGTACCGAATCCAGGGGGAGCGAAGCTTTCTTT.